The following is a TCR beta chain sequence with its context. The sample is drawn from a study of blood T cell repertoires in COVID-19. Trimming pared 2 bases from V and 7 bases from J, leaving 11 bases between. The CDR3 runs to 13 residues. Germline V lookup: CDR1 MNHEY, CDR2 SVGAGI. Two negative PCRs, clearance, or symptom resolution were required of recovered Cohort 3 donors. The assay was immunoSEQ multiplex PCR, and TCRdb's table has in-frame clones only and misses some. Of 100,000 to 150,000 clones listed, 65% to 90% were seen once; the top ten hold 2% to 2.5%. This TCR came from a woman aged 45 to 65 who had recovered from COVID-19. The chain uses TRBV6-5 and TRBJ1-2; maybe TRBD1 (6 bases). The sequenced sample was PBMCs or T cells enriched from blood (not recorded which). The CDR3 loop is CASSYQGPVGYTF. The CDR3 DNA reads TGTGCCAGCAGTTACCAGGGGCCGGTTGGCTACACCTTC.